One and the same sample provided the 9 T cell receptor beta chains below, sequenced in a study of T cell changes during pregnancy in multiple sclerosis. Clones were read by immunoSEQ multiplex PCR, and TCRdb kept only the in-frame ones, dropping some. In the table there are roughly 53,000 clones, around nine tenths of which are singletons. The material was CD8+ T cells from peripheral blood mononuclear cells, obtained before pregnancy. These receptors were taken from a female donor with multiple sclerosis, enrolled in a pregnancy study.

The chain links TRBV15 to TRBJ2-2, with TRBD2 identical over 8 bases. Germline V gives CDR1 LNHNV, CDR2 YYDKDF (reference sequence). CDR3 length: 16 residues. The junction had 6 bases not matched to a gene; V was cut back by 1 base and J by 5 bases. CDR3: CATSRVSRGVTGELFF. The CDR3 nucleotides are TGTGCCACCAGCAGAGTTTCGCGGGGGGTAACCGGGGAGCTGTTTTTT.

The CDR3 loop reads CATSRAGESNQPQHF. The DNA of the CDR3 is TGTGCCACCAGCAGAGCTGGGGAGAGCAATCAGCCCCAGCATTTT. The chain has TRBV15 and TRBJ1-5; D call uncertain. Per germline, CDR1 LNHNV and CDR2 YYDKDF (reference sequence). V lost 1 base and J lost 1, with 8 bases in between. This CDR3 is 15 amino acids long.

The table lists this clone with a few counts. This sequence joins TRBV6-1 and TRBJ1-1; 8 nucleotides match TRBD1. The germline gives CDR1 MNHNS, CDR2 SASEGT. V shed 0 bases and J 6 bases; nucleotides not matched to a gene: 6. This CDR3 has 15 amino acids. CDR3 DNA: TGTGCCAGCAGTGAAGCGCCGGGACAGGTTGCTGAAGCTTTCTTT. Amino acid sequence: CASSEAPGQVAEAFF.

This clone showed up just once. The V call is TRBV2, the J call TRBJ1-1; D is undetermined. Deletions cut 6 bases from V and 5 bases from J, with 13 bases between. CDR3 length: 13 amino acids. Germline loops: CDR1 SNHLY, CDR2 FYNNEI. The CDR3 DNA reads as TGTGCCAGCAGACAGCCGGATTGGACTGAAGCTTTCTTT. It codes for CASRQPDWTEAFF.

This clone was found a few times. J is TRBJ1-1 and V is TRBV19, with 7 bases matching TRBD1. The germline V gene has CDR1 LNHDA and CDR2 SQIVND (reference sequence). This CDR3 spans 16 amino acids. With V trimmed by 1 base and J by 0 bases, 5 bases remained unmatched. The CDR3 region has the DNA TGTGCCAGTAGTATAGGGACAGGACTTATGAACACTGAAGCTTTCTTT. Amino acids: CASSIGTGLMNTEAFF.

The chain links TRBV6-1 to TRBJ1-5; TRBD1 matches at 7 bases. Looked up from germline, CDR1 is MNHNS and CDR2 is SASEGT. The CDR3 runs 14 residues. J lost 4 bases, V lost 6 bases, and 6 bases had no gene match. The CDR3 DNA sequence: TGTGCCAGCAGCGCAGGGACAGAAAATCAGCCCCAGCATTTT. It yields the protein CASSAGTENQPQHF.

This rearrangement joins TRBV19 to TRBJ2-7; a weak D match, TRBD1 (6 bases). V was shortened by 5 bases and J by 2 bases, with 10 bases between the two germline ends. This CDR3 has 13 amino acids. Germline V gives CDR1 LNHDA, CDR2 SQIVND (reference sequence). In DNA, the CDR3 is TGTGCCAGTAGTGCAGGGACAACCTACGAGCAGTACTTC. Amino acids: CASSAGTTYEQYF.

Only one count was recorded for this clone. V gene TRBV18 combines with J gene TRBJ1-4; a possible D gene is TRBD1 (6 bases). Trimming removed 3 bases at V and 8 bases at J, with 19 bases between. Per germline, CDR1 KGHSH and CDR2 LQKENI. The CDR3 loop spans 16 amino acids. CDR3 in amino acids: CASSPPGQPRKEKLFF. The DNA for the CDR3 is TGTGCCAGCTCACCTCCAGGACAGCCTCGTAAAGAAAAACTGTTTTTT.

The chain employs TRBV9 and TRBJ2-2; possible D gene TRBD2, 6 bases. With 6 bases removed from V and 5 bases from J, the gap between germline ends came to 8 bases. Germline CDR1 and CDR2: SGDLS and YYNGEE. This CDR3 has 12 residues. The CDR3 DNA sequence: TGTGCCAGCACCCGGGGGACCGGGGAGCTGTTTTTT. Amino acid sequence: CASTRGTGELFF.